This TCR beta chain was captured by sequencing in a study of response to subunit inactivated influenza vaccine. Findings and caveats of the study: After each seasonal influenza vaccination, few new T cells are recruited, the authors suggested.

TCRdb reprocessed the RT-PCR reads with MiXCR, giving one entry per CDR3 protein. The sample records roughly 780,000 distinct CDR3 sequences, around 18% being singletons. About this clonotype itself: The antigen is not known.

The CDR3 contains 11 residues. V shed 5 bases and J shed 10 bases, with 9 bases lying between them. From germline, CDR1 is SGHAT and CDR2 FQNNGV. The chain couples TRBV11-2 to TRBJ2-1; D ambiguous. Source: PBMCs from blood, taken 5 days after vaccination. This sequence was found in a man between 45 and 60 years old who received an inactivated influenza vaccine. The CDR3 DNA reads as TGTGCCAGCAGCACTATGGGGGAGCAGTTCTTC. Protein: CASSTMGEQFF.